This T cell receptor beta chain was obtained from a study of regulatory T cells in long-lasting Graves disease. This clonotype has ten or more counts. Its specificity is not known. The time point denotes: newly diagnosed GD, antithyroid drugs for less than 3 months. Extracted RNA from PBMCs served as the source of the TCR library. Study-level points and caveats: Persistent Graves' patients showed reduced TCR diversity versus newly diagnosed patients.

iRepertoire HTBI primers and Arm-PCR of CDR3 regions built TCR beta libraries. TCRdb passed the multiplex PCR reads through MiXCR, listing each CDR3 protein once. Among roughly 420,000 distinct CDR3 sequences, less than 20% were seen once, and the ten largest hold about 23%. This sample was also put to use in a study of T cells in Graves' hyperthyroidism and ophthalmopathy. That investigation notes: Patients aged 18 to 65 had newly diagnosed hyperthyroidism lasting under 2 months. Together with thyroid ultrasound, orbital computed tomography, serum thyroxine and TRAb, clinical symptoms were used for diagnoses. Most clonotypes expanded in thyroid above 0.001 were likewise present in blood.

The source material was peripheral blood mononuclear cells (PBMCs), sampled at new diagnosis, from a patient treated with antithyroid drugs. The clonotype originates from a woman younger than 30 with Graves disease.

The CDR3 here is CASSFSSGRVDEQFF. The CDR3 DNA is TGTGCCAGCAGTTTTTCGAGCGGGAGGGTGGATGAGCAGTTCTTC. The V and J genes are TRBV28 and TRBJ2-1, with 10 bases that match TRBD2. The CDR3 is made up of 15 amino acids. In germline, CDR1 is MDHEN, CDR2 SYDVKM. V lost 3 bases to trimming and J lost 8 bases; unmatched junction nucleotides: 7.